The 15 T cell receptor beta chains given below trace back to one sample, sequenced in a study of CD8+ T cells in alopecia areata (dated by TCRdb to between 2018 and 2020). The time point label here, explained by the study, means: baseline before oral tofacitinib. Receptors were amplified or captured by the immunoSEQ multiplex PCR assay. To provide template for TCR sequencing, every sample had RNA extracted and reverse transcribed into cDNA. TCRdb took this table from immuneACCESS and kept in-frame rearrangements with V and J called. Such tables lack part of the clones; where checked against another copy, unresolved V genes explain under half of the gap, and the rest is unexplained. The sample records 130,000 or so clones, around 49% of which are singletons. Roughly a sixth of the sample rests with the top ten. This sample comprised CD8+ T cells sorted from blood, obtained at week 0. The receptor source for this set is a human donor with alopecia areata.

This rearrangement joins TRBV27 to TRBJ2-1; a weak D match, TRBD1 (6 bases). The CDR3 length is 14 residues. CDR1 MNHEY and CDR2 SMNVEV come from the germline V gene (reference sequence). With 5 bases removed from V and 0 bases from J, the gap between germline ends came to 8 bases. The CDR3 region is CASSQGGSYNEQFF. CDR3 DNA: TGTGCCAGCAGTCAAGGGGGCTCCTACAATGAGCAGTTCTTC.

This chain uses TRBV10-3 with TRBJ1-1; TRBD1 might be the D (5 bases). The germline gives CDR1 ENHRY, CDR2 SYGVKD. The V end was cut by 3 bases, the J end by 7 bases, with 9 bases between. The CDR3 is 12 residues long. The CDR3 region has the DNA TGTGCCATCAGTGACGAGGGGTATGAAGCTTTCTTT. It specifies CAISDEGYEAFF.

The V call is TRBV13, the J call TRBJ1-1; no clear D gene. Germline assignment: CDR1 PRHDT and CDR2 FYEKMQ (reference sequence). The V and J ends lost 3 bases and 4 bases respectively, with 6 bases between them. The CDR3 totals 12 residues. The chain's CDR3 is CASSLRSTEAFF. CDR3 DNA sequence: TGTGCCAGCAGCTTGCGGAGCACTGAAGCTTTCTTT. The full variable domain, rest sourced from reference TRBV13 and TRBJ1-1, is AAGVIQSPRHLIKEKRETATLKCYPIPRHDTVYWYQQGPGQDPQFLISFYEKMQSDKGSIPDRFSAQQFSDYHSELNMSSLELGDSALYFCASSLRSTEAFFGQGTRLTVV.

This clone is a singleton in its sample. The rearrangement links TRBV4-1 to TRBJ2-6, with D maybe TRBD2 (5 bases). From germline, CDR1 is MGHRA and CDR2 YSYEKL. This CDR3 has 18 residues. The V and J ends lost 0 bases and 0 bases respectively, with 12 bases between them. The chain's CDR3 is CASSQDGMRASGANVLTF. In DNA form, the CDR3 reads TGCGCCAGCAGCCAAGATGGAATGAGGGCCTCTGGGGCCAACGTCCTGACTTTC.

This chain links TRBV29-1 with TRBJ1-1; D remains ambiguous. The CDR3 sequence is 11 residues long. V lost 1 base, J lost 11 bases, and 11 bases lay in between. Germline CDR1 reads SQVTM; CDR2 reads ANQGSEA. The CDR3: CSVEVTGWAFF. CDR3 sequence (DNA): TGCAGCGTTGAAGTAACCGGATGGGCTTTCTTT.

The rearrangement links TRBV7-9 to TRBJ2-5, with TRBD1 as a possible D gene (6 bases). Deletions cut 4 bases from V and 4 bases from J, with 10 bases between. The CDR3 extends over 13 amino acids. Germline CDR1 SEHNR, CDR2 FQNEAQ (reference sequence). Written as DNA, the CDR3 is TGTGCCAGCAGCTCGCAGGGGCGAGAGACCCAGTACTTC. This translates into CASSSQGRETQYF.

This chain uses TRBV29-1 with TRBJ2-3; D gene ambiguous. Germline CDR1 is SQVTM and CDR2 is ANQGSEA. V was clipped by 7 bases and J by 3 bases, with 26 bases between them. CDR3 length equals 17 residues. The CDR3 region is CSAESPRHSLVTDTQYF. For the CDR3, the DNA is TGCAGCGCGGAATCACCCCGGCACAGCCTTGTTACAGATACGCAGTATTTT.

This sequence joins TRBV27 and TRBJ1-2; unclear D gene. The CDR3 is 14 residues long. V lost 2 bases to trimming and J lost 4 bases, with 11 bases between them. From germline, CDR1 is MNHEY and CDR2 SMNVEV (reference sequence). The CDR3 DNA is TGTGCCAGCAGTTTAGCCCGGCACCGCTATGGCTACACCTTC. Translation gives CASSLARHRYGYTF.

The chain couples TRBV5-1 to TRBJ2-6; TRBD2 matches at 8 bases. The CDR3 consists of 20 residues. Unmatched junction bases numbered 11, after V lost 0 bases and J lost 0 bases. The germline V gene encodes CDR1 SGHRS and CDR2 YFSETQ. CDR3 bases: TGCGCCAGCAGCTTGGAATTGGCGGGGGGCATCGGCTCTGGGGCCAACGTCCTGACTTTC. It is translated as CASSLELAGGIGSGANVLTF.

The chain carries TRBV5-1 and TRBJ1-1, with D possibly being TRBD1 (5 bases). The CDR3 length is 16 residues. V was pared by 2 bases and J by 0 bases, with 14 bases between. CDR1 SGHRS and CDR2 YFSETQ come from the germline V gene. The CDR3 coding sequence is TGCGCCAGCAGCTTCGGGGCGACGGGGCTGAACACTGAAGCTTTCTTT. Translation: CASSFGATGLNTEAFF. Full variable domain (outside the CDR3, taken from reference TRBV5-1 and TRBJ1-1): KAGVTQTPRYLIKTRGQQVTLSCSPISGHRSVSWYQQTPGQGLQFLFEYFSETQRNKGNFPGRFSGRQFSNSRSEMNVSTLELGDSALYLCASSFGATGLNTEAFFGQGTRLTVV.

The chain recombines TRBV29-1 with TRBJ2-1, with D possibly being TRBD2 (5 bases). V lost 1 base to trimming and J lost 6 bases, with 7 bases between them. CDR1 and CDR2 (germline): SQVTM, ANQGSEA. The CDR3 runs 12 residues. The CDR3 here is CSVEGRSNEQFF. CDR3 sequence (DNA): TGCAGCGTTGAAGGGAGGAGCAATGAGCAGTTCTTC.

V gene TRBV5-6 combines with J gene TRBJ2-1, with D tentatively TRBD1 (6 bases). The length of the CDR3 is 16 residues. Trimming removed 0 bases from V and 9 bases from J, with 19 bases in between. Germline V gives CDR1 SGHDT, CDR2 YYEEEE. The CDR3 nucleotides are TGTGCCAGCAGCTTGGCGCATGGGGCAGGGGATTTTGAGCAGTTCTTC. Its protein product is CASSLAHGAGDFEQFF.

The sample holds one count of this clone. The rearrangement links TRBV30 to TRBJ1-1, with a tentative D call TRBD1 (6 bases). CDR3 length equals 12 residues. Trimming took 5 bases from V and 3 from J, leaving 10 bases between them. From germline, CDR1 is GTSNPN and CDR2 SVGIG (reference sequence). The CDR3 sequence is CAWAGEYTEAFF. In nucleotides, the CDR3 is TGTGCCTGGGCAGGGGAGTACACTGAAGCTTTCTTT.

CDR3 protein: CASSLSGSLAGSPLHF. The CDR3 bases are TGTGCCAGCAGTTTATCAGGGTCGCTTGCTGGTTCACCCCTCCACTTT. This chain uses TRBV27 with TRBJ1-6, with D unresolved. The CDR3 totals 16 residues. CDR1 and CDR2 from the germline V gene are MNHEY and SMNVEV (reference sequence). Trimming left V 0 bases short and J 9 bases short, with 15 bases between.

This sequence joins TRBV6-5 and TRBJ1-1; TRBD1 matches 7 bases. With V trimmed by 2 bases and J by 0 bases, 3 bases remained unmatched. CDR1 is MNHEY and CDR2 is SVGAGI in the germline V gene. This CDR3 has 15 residues. CDR3 residues: CASSYLTGLNTEAFF. CDR3 nucleotide sequence: TGTGCCAGCAGTTACCTGACAGGGTTGAACACTGAAGCTTTCTTT.